The 13 T cell receptor beta chains in this list originate from one sample, sequenced in a study of T cell changes during pregnancy in multiple sclerosis. Using immunoSEQ multiplex PCR, the repertoire was profiled, and TCRdb retains in-frame clones only, with some absent. The sample carries 85,000 to 100,000 clones, 85% to 95% recorded once. The material was peripheral blood, obtained in the first trimester of pregnancy. These receptors came from a female donor with multiple sclerosis, enrolled in a pregnancy study.

The chain employs TRBV28 and TRBJ1-2; possibly TRBD1 for D (5 bases). V lost 1 base and J 8 bases, leaving 11 bases between the germline ends. Germline loops: CDR1 MDHEN, CDR2 SYDVKM. The CDR3 spans 13 residues. The CDR3 DNA follows: TGTGCCAGCAGTTTATTACCTGGACAAGGCTACACCTTC. The encoded protein is CASSLLPGQGYTF.

The chain carries TRBV4-1 and TRBJ2-7, with 7 bases that match TRBD1. Germline trimming cut 2 bases from V and 5 bases from J; bases unmatched to any gene: 15. This CDR3 is 17 amino acids long. CDR1 is MGHRA and CDR2 is YSYEKL in the germline V gene. CDR3 in amino acids: CASSQPMGETGQDEQYF. The CDR3 DNA reads as TGCGCCAGCAGCCAACCCATGGGGGAGACAGGGCAGGACGAGCAGTACTTC.

This clone was seen only a few times. In DNA form, the CDR3 reads TGCAGCGTTGAAGTCGGGATGAATCAGCCCCAGCATTTT. As protein: CSVEVGMNQPQHF. V and J are TRBV29-1 and TRBJ1-5, with D unresolved. Trimming cost V 1 base and J 4 bases, with 8 bases left between them. The V gene's germline CDR1 is SQVTM and CDR2 ANQGSEA. The CDR3 loop spans 13 amino acids.

The chain couples TRBV11-2 to TRBJ2-7; a possible D gene is TRBD2 (6 bases). Per germline, CDR1 SGHAT and CDR2 FQNNGV. The germline V and J ends were trimmed by 2 bases and 3 bases, with 20 bases remaining between them. This CDR3 is built from 17 residues. The CDR3 region is CASSLRALDYSRYEQYF. CDR3 nucleotides: TGTGCCAGCAGCTTAAGGGCCCTGGACTACTCCCGCTACGAGCAGTACTTC.

The CDR3 reads CASSARTSGSDTQYF. The CDR3, as DNA: TGTGCCAGCAGTGCGAGGACTAGCGGGTCAGATACGCAGTATTTT. The chain is built from TRBV2 and TRBJ2-3; TRBD2 aligns across 11 bases. Germline V gene lookup returns CDR1 SNHLY and CDR2 FYNNEI. With 4 bases clipped from V and 4 bases from J, the junction kept 4 bases outside the gene matches. The CDR3 contains 15 residues. The full variable domain, rest sourced from reference TRBV2 and TRBJ2-3, is EPEVTQTPSHQVTQMGQEVILRCVPISNHLYFYWYRQILGQKVEFLVSFYNNEISEKSEIFDDQFSVERPDGSNFTLKIRSTKLEDSAMYFCASSARTSGSDTQYFGPGTRLTVL.

This chain links TRBV5-4 with TRBJ1-1; a possible D gene is TRBD1 (6 bases). Germline V CDR1 and CDR2: SGHNT, YYREEE (reference sequence). This CDR3 spans 14 amino acids. V dropped 4 bases and J dropped 7 bases, with 17 bases sitting between them. CDR3 sequence reads: CASSETGTRSEAFF. The CDR3, as DNA: TGTGCCAGCAGCGAAACAGGGACACGGAGTGAAGCTTTCTTT.

This chain's CDR3 is CASSPRGWQMNTEAFF. The CDR3 bases are TGTGCCAGCAGTCCCAGGGGGTGGCAGATGAACACTGAAGCTTTCTTT. This chain joins TRBV28 and TRBJ1-1, with TRBD1 matching 7 bases. In germline, CDR1 is MDHEN, CDR2 SYDVKM. This CDR3 region has 16 residues. Losses at the gene ends were 5 bases for V and 0 bases for J; bases not matched to a gene: 9. The variable domain in full, completed from reference TRBV28 and TRBJ1-1, reads DVKVTQSSRYLVKRTGEKVFLECVQDMDHENMFWYRQDPGLGLRLIYFSYDVKMKEKGDIPEGYSVSREKKERFSLILESASTNQTSMYLCASSPRGWQMNTEAFFGQGTRLTVV.

The chain couples TRBV13 to TRBJ1-2; D perhaps matches TRBD1 (5 bases). The V end was cut by 0 bases, the J end by 3 bases, with 17 bases between. This CDR3 comprises 17 residues. CDR1 is PRHDT and CDR2 is FYEKMQ in the germline V gene (reference sequence). Written as DNA, the CDR3 is TGTGCCAGCAGCTTAGGCGGAGGGCGGGGCCCGGACTATGGCTACACCTTC. Translated, it gives CASSLGGGRGPDYGYTF.

V and J are TRBV27 and TRBJ2-7, with 8 bases matching TRBD1. Per the germline V gene, CDR1 is MNHEY and CDR2 is SMNVEV (reference sequence). The V gene end was trimmed by 5 bases and the J gene end by 3 bases; junction bases not matched to a gene: 6. The CDR3 is 14 amino acids. Here the CDR3 reads CASSKQGENYEQYF. CDR3 nucleotide sequence: TGTGCCAGCAGTAAACAGGGGGAAAACTACGAGCAGTACTTC.

Here the CDR3 DNA reads TGTGCCAGCAGTCCACCGAGGAGGACTAGCGGAAGTGGGTACATTCAGTACTTC. It specifies CASSPPRRTSGSGYIQYF. The chain couples TRBV7-2 to TRBJ2-4, with 10 bases matching TRBD2. The CDR3 extends over 18 amino acids. Looked up from germline, CDR1 is SGHTA and CDR2 is FQGNSA. V lost 6 bases and J lost 8; bases outside the gene matches: 19.

This chain uses TRBV6-5 with TRBJ2-1, with 11 bases fitting TRBD2. CDR3 size: 14 residues. Trimming cost V 5 bases and J 5 bases; bases outside gene matches: 2. In germline, CDR1 is MNHEY, CDR2 SVGAGI. In DNA, the CDR3 is TGTGCCAGCAGTACGACTAGCGGGAACAATGAGCAGTTCTTC. As protein: CASSTTSGNNEQFF.

V is TRBV5-4 and J is TRBJ2-2; 7 nucleotides align to TRBD1. Per germline, CDR1 SGHNT and CDR2 YYREEE (reference sequence). Germline trimming cut 3 bases from V and 1 base from J; bases unmatched to any gene: 3. The CDR3 has 15 residues. CDR3 bases: TGTGCCAGCAGCTCGGGACAGCTGAACACCGGGGAGCTGTTTTTT. Amino acids: CASSSGQLNTGELFF. The complete variable domain, with remaining parts taken from reference TRBV5-4 and TRBJ2-2, reads ETGVTQSPTHLIKTRGQQVTLRCSSQSGHNTVSWYQQALGQGPQFIFQYYREEENGRGNFPPRFSGLQFPNYSSELNVNALELDDSALYLCASSSGQLNTGELFFGEGSRLTVL.

V usage is TRBV27 and J usage is TRBJ2-1; 9 bases line up with TRBD2. Per germline, CDR1 MNHEY and CDR2 SMNVEV (reference sequence). After removal of 3 bases from V and 5 bases from J, the junction contained 8 bases not matched to a gene. The CDR3 is made up of 16 amino acids. For the CDR3, the DNA is TGTGCCAGCAGTTTCCAAGCGCGGGAGGGGAACAATGAGCAGTTCTTC. This codes for CASSFQAREGNNEQFF.